These 2 T cell receptor beta chains were sequenced from one sample in a study of beta chain features in type 1 diabetes. What was sequenced were expressed TCRB transcripts, since all of the isolated RNA had been reverse transcribed. Sequencing used immunoSEQ multiplex PCR; TCRdb keeps in-frame clones, though not all of them. The data contain a few hundred thousand clones, over 8.5% of them singletons. Sample: naive CD4+ T cells from blood. The origin of the receptors is a woman aged 18-35 years in good health.

The chain recombines TRBV20-1 with TRBJ1-1; D possibly corresponds to TRBD1 (6 bases). Trimming cost V 3 bases and J 11 bases, with 13 bases left between them. The CDR3 has 11 residues. Per germline, CDR1 DFQATT and CDR2 SNEGSKA (reference sequence). The CDR3 sequence is CSASLGGRAFF. The CDR3 DNA reads as TGCAGTGCTAGTCTTGGGGGCAGGGCTTTCTTT.

This clone was seen more than once but under ten times. The gene calls are TRBV7-6 and TRBJ2-2, with D possibly TRBD2 on 5 matching bases. CDR3 length: 14 amino acids. V lost 5 bases and J lost 1, with 8 bases in between. Germline CDR1 and CDR2: SGHVS and FNYEAQ. CDR3 DNA sequence: TGTGCCAGCAGCCGCGCGGGGAACACCGGGGAGCTGTTTTTT. It encodes CASSRAGNTGELFF.